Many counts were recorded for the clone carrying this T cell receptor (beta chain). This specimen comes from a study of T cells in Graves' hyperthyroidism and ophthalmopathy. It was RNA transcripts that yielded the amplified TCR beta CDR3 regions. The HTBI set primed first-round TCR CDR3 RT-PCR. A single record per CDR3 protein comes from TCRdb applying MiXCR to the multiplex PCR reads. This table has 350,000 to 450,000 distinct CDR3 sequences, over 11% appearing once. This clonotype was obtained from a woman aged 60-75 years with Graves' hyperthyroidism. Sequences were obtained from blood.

The DNA of the CDR3 is TGTGCCAGCAGCGATCTCCGTGGGGGTGAAAAACTGTTTTTT. This translates into CASSDLRGGEKLFF. The chain employs TRBV7-9 and TRBJ1-4; possible D gene TRBD1, 5 bases. Germline V gives CDR1 SEHNR, CDR2 FQNEAQ (reference sequence). CDR3 length equals 14 residues. Trimming shortened V by 5 bases and J by 7 bases, and 14 bases separated the two germline ends.